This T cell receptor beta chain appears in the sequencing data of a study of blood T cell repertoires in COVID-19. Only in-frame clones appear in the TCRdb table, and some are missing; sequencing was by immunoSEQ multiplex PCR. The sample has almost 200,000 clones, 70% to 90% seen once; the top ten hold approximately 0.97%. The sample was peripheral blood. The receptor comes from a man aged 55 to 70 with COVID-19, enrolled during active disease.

The CDR3 DNA follows: TGTGCCAGCAGGGGACAGATCACAGATACGCAGTATTTT. Translated, it gives CASRGQITDTQYF. The rearrangement links TRBV6-5 to TRBJ2-3; 7 bases fit TRBD1. Trimming took 6 bases from V and 2 from J; bases not matched to a gene: 2. Germline V gene sequence: CDR1 MNHEY, CDR2 SVGAGI. This CDR3 comprises 13 residues.